The sequence of this T cell receptor beta chain was determined in a study of T cell repertoires in cytomegalovirus infection. Study information: Public TCR beta signatures marked donors with CMV infection and the matching HLA.

J lost 0 bases, V lost 7 bases, and 11 bases had no gene match. CDR3 size: 16 residues. In germline, CDR1 is SQVTM, CDR2 ANQGSEA. TCRdb processed the reads anew with MiXCR; each CDR3 protein has one entry. The sample includes roughly 280,000 distinct CDR3 sequences, roughly 13% of them seen just once. The rearrangement joins TRBV29-1 to TRBJ1-1; 10 bases match TRBD1. The TCR was taken from a human donor in good health (CMV status not recorded). Some clones in this sample may be carry-over from other donors' samples. The specimen sequenced was PBMCs. CDR3 in DNA: TGCAGCGCCCTAGACAGGGGGCGCGGGGTGAACACTGAAGCTTTCTTT. It codes for CSALDRGRGVNTEAFF.